A selection of T cell receptor beta chains follows, all from one sample in a study of blood T cell repertoires in COVID-19. Produced via immunoSEQ multiplex PCR; TCRdb's table is partial and in-frame only. This table has roughly 70,000 clones, 90% appearing once. Input material: peripheral blood. Receptors originate from a man aged 50 or older with COVID-19, enrolled during active disease. Each CDR3 is given with its conserved first and last residue. The order of the fields is D gene, J gene, V gene, clone size, CDR3 protein, CDR3 DNA. The D gene is left open where the match is weak. Not all rows give a size; the values are once, few, many and, for expanded clones, a class.

D: -; J: TRBJ1-3; V: TRBV10-2; size: few; CDR3: CASRALQGSTNTIYF; DNA: TGCGCCAGCAGAGCATTACAGGGAAGTACTAACACCATATATTTT
D: -; J: TRBJ1-6; V: TRBV5-8; size: -; CDR3: CASSLGGYYNSPLHF; DNA: TGTGCCAGCAGCTTGGGAGGGTACTATAATTCACCCCTCCACTTT
D: -; J: TRBJ2-7; V: TRBV5-1; size: -; CDR3: CASSPTIQGPTYEQYF; DNA: TGCGCCAGCAGCCCTACTATACAGGGACCTACCTACGAGCAGTACTTC
D: TRBD1; J: TRBJ1-6; V: TRBV27; size: -; CDR3: CASSFVGPTGRNNSPLHF; DNA: TGTGCCAGCAGTTTTGTTGGCCCGACAGGGCGGAATAATTCACCCCTCCACTTT
D: TRBD2; J: TRBJ2-3; V: TRBV5-1; size: -; CDR3: CASSQMRSGSMDTQYF; DNA: TGCGCCAGCAGCCAAATGCGAAGCGGGAGTATGGATACGCAGTATTTT
D: -; J: TRBJ2-2; V: TRBV5-6; size: -; CDR3: CASSLAGREDTGELFF; DNA: TGTGCCAGCAGCTTGGCGGGCAGGGAAGACACCGGGGAGCTGTTTTTT
D: TRBD2; J: TRBJ2-7; V: TRBV6-2/TRBV6-3; size: -; CDR3: CASSYFPGTSINEQYF; DNA: TGTGCCAGCAGTTACTTTCCTGGGACTAGCATAAACGAGCAGTACTTC
D: TRBD1; J: TRBJ1-5; V: TRBV6-5; size: -; CDR3: CASRMGQGSNQPQHF; DNA: TGTGCCAGCAGGATGGGACAGGGATCCAATCAGCCCCAGCATTTT
D: TRBD1; J: TRBJ1-5; V: TRBV27; size: once; CDR3: CASSLRQGNQPQHF; DNA: TGTGCCAGCAGCCTGAGACAGGGTAATCAGCCCCAGCATTTT
D: TRBD2; J: TRBJ2-3; V: TRBV5-5; size: -; CDR3: CASSFRGLASTDTQYF; DNA: TGTGCCAGCAGCTTCCGTGGACTAGCGAGCACAGATACGCAGTATTTT
D: -; J: TRBJ2-7; V: TRBV28; size: -; CDR3: CASSPFRGSYEQYF; DNA: TGTGCCAGCAGTCCATTCAGGGGATCCTACGAGCAGTACTTC
D: -; J: TRBJ1-2; V: TRBV30; size: -; CDR3: CAWSAIGGYTF; DNA: TGTGCCTGGAGTGCTATCGGTGGCTACACCTTC
D: -; J: TRBJ2-1; V: TRBV19; size: -; CDR3: CATLESPAGIDNEQFF; DNA: TGTGCCACGCTAGAATCGCCGGCAGGGATCGACAATGAGCAGTTCTTC
D: -; J: TRBJ1-4; V: TRBV28; size: once; CDR3: CASSPGFAGNEKLFF; DNA: TGTGCCAGCAGTCCCGGTTTCGCGGGGAACGAAAAACTGTTTTTT
D: TRBD1; J: TRBJ2-3; V: TRBV6-6; size: -; CDR3: CASKTGTASDTQYF; DNA: TGTGCCAGCAAAACCGGGACAGCTTCCGATACGCAGTATTTT
D: TRBD1; J: TRBJ2-5; V: TRBV5-1; size: -; CDR3: CASSLQGAGEETQYF; DNA: TGCGCCAGCAGCCTCCAGGGGGCTGGGGAAGAGACCCAGTACTTC
D: TRBD2; J: TRBJ2-7; V: TRBV5-1; size: -; CDR3: CASSPETSGSQVSYEQYF; DNA: TGCGCCAGCAGCCCGGAGACTAGCGGAAGCCAAGTGTCCTACGAGCAGTACTTC
D: TRBD1; J: TRBJ1-4; V: TRBV5-1; size: -; CDR3: CASSPGTGAWGTNEKLFF; DNA: TGCGCCAGCAGCCCCGGGACAGGGGCATGGGGTACTAATGAAAAACTGTTTTTT
D: TRBD1; J: TRBJ2-5; V: TRBV11-2; size: -; CDR3: CASSSRRTGPETQYF; DNA: TGTGCCAGCAGCTCTAGACGGACAGGGCCAGAGACCCAGTACTTC
D: TRBD1; J: TRBJ1-2; V: TRBV7-8; size: -; CDR3: CASSHTGGEPYGYTF; DNA: TGTGCCAGCAGCCATACAGGGGGCGAACCCTATGGCTACACCTTC
D: -; J: TRBJ1-1; V: TRBV7-9; size: -; CDR3: CASSLDQGNTEAFF; DNA: TGTGCCAGCAGCTTAGACCAGGGAAACACTGAAGCTTTCTTT
D: TRBD2; J: TRBJ2-1; V: TRBV11-2; size: -; CDR3: CASSLRTSGRVYNEQFF; DNA: TGTGCCAGCAGCCTTCGGACTAGCGGGAGAGTTTACAATGAGCAGTTCTTC
D: -; J: TRBJ1-6; V: TRBV5-1; size: -; CDR3: CASSTTGDSYNSPLHF; DNA: TGCGCCAGCAGCACAACGGGGGACTCCTATAATTCACCCCTCCACTTT
D: TRBD1; J: TRBJ1-1; V: TRBV7-2; size: once; CDR3: CASSFDRGLTEAFF; DNA: TGTGCCAGCAGCTTCGACAGGGGGCTCACTGAAGCTTTCTTT
D: -; J: TRBJ2-2; V: TRBV4-1; size: -; CDR3: CASKFREGYTGELFF; DNA: TGCGCCAGCAAGTTCAGGGAAGGGTACACCGGGGAGCTGTTTTTT
D: -; J: TRBJ2-6; V: TRBV6-5; size: -; CDR3: CASRQASGANVLTF; DNA: TGTGCCAGCAGACAGGCATCTGGGGCCAACGTCCTGACTTTC
D: TRBD2; J: TRBJ2-7; V: TRBV4-3; size: -; CDR3: CASSQVGILAGASEQYF; DNA: TGCGCCAGCAGCCAAGTCGGGATACTAGCGGGAGCGTCCGAGCAGTACTTC
D: -; J: TRBJ1-2; V: TRBV2; size: -; CDR3: CASSETGNYGYTF; DNA: TGTGCCAGCAGTGAAACGGGTAACTATGGCTACACCTTC